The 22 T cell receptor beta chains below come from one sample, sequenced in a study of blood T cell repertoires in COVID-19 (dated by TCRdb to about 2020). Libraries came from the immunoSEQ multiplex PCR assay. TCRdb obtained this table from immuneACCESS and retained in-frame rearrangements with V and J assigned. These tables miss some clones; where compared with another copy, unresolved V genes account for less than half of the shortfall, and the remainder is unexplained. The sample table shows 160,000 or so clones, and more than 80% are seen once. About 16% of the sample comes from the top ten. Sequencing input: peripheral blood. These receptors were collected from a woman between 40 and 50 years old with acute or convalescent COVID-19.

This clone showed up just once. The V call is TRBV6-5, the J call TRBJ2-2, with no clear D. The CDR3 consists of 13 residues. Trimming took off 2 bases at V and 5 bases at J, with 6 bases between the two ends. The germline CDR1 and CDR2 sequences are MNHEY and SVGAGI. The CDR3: CASSYEETGELFF. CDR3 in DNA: TGTGCCAGCAGTTACGAGGAGACCGGGGAGCTGTTTTTT.

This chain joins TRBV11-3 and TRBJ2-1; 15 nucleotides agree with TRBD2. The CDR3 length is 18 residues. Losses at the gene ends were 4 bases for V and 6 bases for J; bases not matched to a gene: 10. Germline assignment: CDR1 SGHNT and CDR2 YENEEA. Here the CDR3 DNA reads TGTGCCAGCAGCTCCGGGACTAGCGGGAGGAGGTCTAGCAATGAGCAGTTCTTC. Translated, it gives CASSSGTSGRRSSNEQFF. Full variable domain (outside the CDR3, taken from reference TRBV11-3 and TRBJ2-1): EAGVVQSPRYKIIEKKQPVAFWCNPISGHNTLYWYLQNLGQGPELLIRYENEEAVDDSQLPKDRFSAERLKGVDSTLKIQPAELGDSAVYLCASSSGTSGRRSSNEQFFGPGTRLTVL.

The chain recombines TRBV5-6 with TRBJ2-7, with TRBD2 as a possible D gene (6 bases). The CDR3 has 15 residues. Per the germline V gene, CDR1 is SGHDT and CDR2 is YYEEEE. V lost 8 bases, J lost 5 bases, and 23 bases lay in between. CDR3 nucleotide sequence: TGTGCCAGATACTCGGGATATGGAGGGTGGAACGAGCAGTACTTC. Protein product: CARYSGYGGWNEQYF. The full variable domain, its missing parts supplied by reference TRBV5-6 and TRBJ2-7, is DAGVTQSPTHLIKTRGQQVTLRCSPKSGHDTVSWYQQALGQGPQFIFQYYEEEERQRGNFPDRFSGHQFPNYSSELNVNALLLGDSALYLCARYSGYGGWNEQYFGPGTRLTVT.

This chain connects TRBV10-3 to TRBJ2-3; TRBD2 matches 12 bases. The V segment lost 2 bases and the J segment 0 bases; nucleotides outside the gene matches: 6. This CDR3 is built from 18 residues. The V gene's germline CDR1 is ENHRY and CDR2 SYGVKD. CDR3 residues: CAISEGLAGGPSTDTQYF. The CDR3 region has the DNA TGTGCCATCAGTGAGGGGCTAGCGGGAGGGCCGAGCACAGATACGCAGTATTTT.

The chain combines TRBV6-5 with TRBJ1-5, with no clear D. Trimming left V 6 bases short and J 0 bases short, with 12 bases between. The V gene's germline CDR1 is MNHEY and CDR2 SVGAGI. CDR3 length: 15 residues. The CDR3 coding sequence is TGTGCCAGCAGATACAGCCTCTATAGCAATCAGCCCCAGCATTTT. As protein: CASRYSLYSNQPQHF.

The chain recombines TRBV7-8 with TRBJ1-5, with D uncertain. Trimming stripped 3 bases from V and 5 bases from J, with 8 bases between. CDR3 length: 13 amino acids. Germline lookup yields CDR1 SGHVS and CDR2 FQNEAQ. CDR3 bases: TGTGCCAGCAGCTTTCAACGGGATCAGCCCCAGCATTTT. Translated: CASSFQRDQPQHF.

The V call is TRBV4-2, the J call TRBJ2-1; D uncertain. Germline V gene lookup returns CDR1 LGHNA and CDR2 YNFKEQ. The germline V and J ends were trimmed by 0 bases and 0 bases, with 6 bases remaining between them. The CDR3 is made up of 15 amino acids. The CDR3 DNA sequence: TGTGCCAGCAGCCAAGAAGAACTCTCCTACAATGAGCAGTTCTTC. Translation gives CASSQEELSYNEQFF.

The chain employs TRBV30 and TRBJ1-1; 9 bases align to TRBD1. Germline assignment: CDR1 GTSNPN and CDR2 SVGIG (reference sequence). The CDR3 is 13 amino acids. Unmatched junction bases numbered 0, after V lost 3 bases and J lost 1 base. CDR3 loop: CAWRGQGNTEAFF. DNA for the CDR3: TGTGCCTGGAGGGGACAGGGGAACACTGAAGCTTTCTTT. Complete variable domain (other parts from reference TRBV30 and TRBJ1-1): SQTIHQWPATLVQPVGSPLSLECTVEGTSNPNLYWYRQAAGRGLQLLFYSVGIGQISSEVPQNLSASRPQDRQFILSSKKLLLSDSGFYLCAWRGQGNTEAFFGQGTRLTVV.

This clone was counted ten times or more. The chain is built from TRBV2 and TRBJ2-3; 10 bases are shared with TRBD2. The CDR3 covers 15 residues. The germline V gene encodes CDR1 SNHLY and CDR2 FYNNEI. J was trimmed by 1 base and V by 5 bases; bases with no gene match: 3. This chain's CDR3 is CASSPSGGRTDTQYF. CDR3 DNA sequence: TGTGCCAGCAGTCCTAGCGGGGGTCGCACAGATACGCAGTATTTT.

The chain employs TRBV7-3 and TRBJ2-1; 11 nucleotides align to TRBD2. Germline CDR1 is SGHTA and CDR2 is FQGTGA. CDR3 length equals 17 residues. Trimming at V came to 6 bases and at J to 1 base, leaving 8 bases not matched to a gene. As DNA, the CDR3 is TGTGCCAGCAGGCCCGGGACTAGCGGACTTTCCTACAATGAGCAGTTCTTC. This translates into CASRPGTSGLSYNEQFF.

CDR3 DNA: TGTGCCAGCAGGGGGGGGACGGAGGCCACTGAAGCTTTCTTT. Its translation: CASRGGTEATEAFF. The gene calls are TRBV7-3 and TRBJ1-1; D is possibly TRBD1 (5 bases). Deletions cut 6 bases from V and 4 bases from J, with 15 bases between. Per germline, CDR1 SGHTA and CDR2 FQGTGA. The CDR3 has 14 residues.

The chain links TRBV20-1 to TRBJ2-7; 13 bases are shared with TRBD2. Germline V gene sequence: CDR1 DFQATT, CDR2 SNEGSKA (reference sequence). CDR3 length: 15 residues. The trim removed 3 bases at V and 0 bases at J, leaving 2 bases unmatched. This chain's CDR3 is CSASGLAGASYEQYF. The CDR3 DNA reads TGCAGTGCTAGTGGACTAGCGGGGGCCTCCTACGAGCAGTACTTC.

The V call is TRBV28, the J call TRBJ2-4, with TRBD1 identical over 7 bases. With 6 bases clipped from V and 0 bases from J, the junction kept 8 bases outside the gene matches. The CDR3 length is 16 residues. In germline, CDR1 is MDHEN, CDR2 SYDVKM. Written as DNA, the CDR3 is TGTGCCAGCAGCGGACAGGATACCATAGCCAAAAACATTCAGTACTTC. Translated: CASSGQDTIAKNIQYF.

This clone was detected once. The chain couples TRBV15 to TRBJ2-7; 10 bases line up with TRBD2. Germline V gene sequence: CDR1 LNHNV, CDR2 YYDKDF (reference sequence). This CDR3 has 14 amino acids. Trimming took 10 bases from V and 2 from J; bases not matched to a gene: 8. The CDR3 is CANSSGRRPYEQYF. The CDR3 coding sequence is TGTGCCAACTCTAGCGGGAGAAGGCCCTACGAGCAGTACTTC.

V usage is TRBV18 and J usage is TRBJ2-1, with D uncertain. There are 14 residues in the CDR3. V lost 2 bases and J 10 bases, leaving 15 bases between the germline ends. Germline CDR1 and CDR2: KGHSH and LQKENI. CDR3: CASSPLDTFSEQFF. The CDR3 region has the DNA TGTGCCAGCTCACCATTAGATACGTTCTCGGAGCAGTTCTTC.

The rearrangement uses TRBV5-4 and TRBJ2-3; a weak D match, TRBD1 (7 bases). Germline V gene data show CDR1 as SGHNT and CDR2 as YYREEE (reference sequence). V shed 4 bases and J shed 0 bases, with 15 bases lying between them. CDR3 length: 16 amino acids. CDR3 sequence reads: CASSRETGTSTDTQYF. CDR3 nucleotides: TGTGCCAGCAGCCGGGAGACAGGGACTAGCACAGATACGCAGTATTTT.

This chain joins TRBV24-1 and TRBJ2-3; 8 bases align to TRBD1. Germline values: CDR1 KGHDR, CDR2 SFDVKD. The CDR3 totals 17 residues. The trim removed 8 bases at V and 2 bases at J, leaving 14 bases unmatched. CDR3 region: CATKSGQDSFYTDTQYF. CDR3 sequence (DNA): TGTGCCACCAAATCGGGACAGGATTCATTTTACACAGATACGCAGTATTTT.

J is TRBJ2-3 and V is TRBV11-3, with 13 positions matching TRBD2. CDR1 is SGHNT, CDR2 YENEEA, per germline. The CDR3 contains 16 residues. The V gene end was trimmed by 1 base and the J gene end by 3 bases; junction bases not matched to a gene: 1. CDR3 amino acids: CASSLGGLAGTDTQYF. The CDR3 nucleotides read TGTGCCAGCAGCTTAGGGGGACTAGCGGGGACAGATACGCAGTATTTT.

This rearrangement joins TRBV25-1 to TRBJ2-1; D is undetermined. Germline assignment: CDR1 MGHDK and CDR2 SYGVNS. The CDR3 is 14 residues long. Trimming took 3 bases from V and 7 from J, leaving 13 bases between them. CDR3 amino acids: CASSDSGSVNEQFF. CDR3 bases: TGTGCCAGCAGTGACTCAGGTTCCGTAAATGAGCAGTTCTTC. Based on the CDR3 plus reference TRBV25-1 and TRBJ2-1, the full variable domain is EADIYQTPRYLVIGTGKKITLECSQTMGHDKMYWYQQDPGMELHLIHYSYGVNSTEKGDLSSESTVSRIRTEHFPLTLESARPSHTSQYLCASSDSGSVNEQFFGPGTRLTVL.

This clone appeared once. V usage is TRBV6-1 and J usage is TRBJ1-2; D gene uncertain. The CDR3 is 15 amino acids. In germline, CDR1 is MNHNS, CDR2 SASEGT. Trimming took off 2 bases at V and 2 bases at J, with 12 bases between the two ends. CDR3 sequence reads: CASSEFKSRNYGYTF. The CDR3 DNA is TGTGCCAGCAGTGAATTCAAGTCCCGGAACTATGGCTACACCTTC.

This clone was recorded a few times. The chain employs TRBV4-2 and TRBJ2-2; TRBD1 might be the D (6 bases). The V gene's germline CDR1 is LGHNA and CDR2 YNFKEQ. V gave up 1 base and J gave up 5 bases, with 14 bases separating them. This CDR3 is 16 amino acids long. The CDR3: CASSQAEDSPTGELFF. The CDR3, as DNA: TGTGCCAGCAGCCAAGCTGAGGACAGTCCAACCGGGGAGCTGTTTTTT.

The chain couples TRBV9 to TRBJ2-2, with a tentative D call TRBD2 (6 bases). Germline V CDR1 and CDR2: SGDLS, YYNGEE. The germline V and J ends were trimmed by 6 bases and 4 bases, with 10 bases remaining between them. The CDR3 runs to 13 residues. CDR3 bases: TGTGCCAGCAAGGAGGGGCCCACCGGGGAGCTGTTTTTT. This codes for CASKEGPTGELFF.